This T cell receptor (beta chain) was captured by sequencing in a study of blood T cell repertoires in COVID-19. Germline V gene sequence: CDR1 SEHNR, CDR2 FQNEAQ (reference sequence). After removal of 6 bases from V and 4 bases from J, the junction contained 7 bases not matched to a gene. The CDR3 spans 14 residues. The method was immunoSEQ multiplex PCR; TCRdb's version includes in-frame clones alone and lacks a portion of them. Altogether hundreds of thousands of clones are present, around 89% being singletons, with the ten largest covering 2.5% to 3.5%. Sequenced material: PBMCs or T cells enriched from blood (not recorded which). The rearrangement uses TRBV7-9 and TRBJ2-3; TRBD1 aligns across 7 bases. This receptor was identified in a woman in her forties or fifties who had recovered from COVID-19. In DNA, the CDR3 is TGTGCCAGCAGACAACAGGGGAAGGCAGATACGCAGTATTTT. This codes for CASRQQGKADTQYF. Looking up the rest from reference TRBV7-9 and TRBJ2-3 gives the full variable domain: DTGVSQNPRHKITKRGQNVTFRCDPISEHNRLYWYRQTLGQGPEFLTYFQNEAQLEKSRLLSDRFSAERPKGSFSTLEIQRTEQGDSAMYLCASRQQGKADTQYFGPGTRLTVL.